The source of this T cell receptor (beta chain) is a study of T cell responses to AZD1222 COVID-19 vaccine. This table comes from immunoSEQ multiplex PCR, and its TCRdb copy is limited to in-frame clones, with some not included. The data hold some 120,000 clones, with about nine tenths observed a single time. Trimming stripped 3 bases from V and 3 bases from J, with 13 bases between. The CDR3 is 15 amino acids. Germline lookup yields CDR1 MNHEY and CDR2 SVGEGT. The sequence was obtained from an adult in good health. The chain is built from TRBV6-2 or TRBV6-3 and TRBJ2-3, with D perhaps matching TRBD2 (5 bases). This material consisted of peripheral blood, taken on day 0 of AZD1222 vaccination. As DNA, the CDR3 is TGTGCCAGCAGTTATCGGGCCCTAGCAACAGATACGCAGTATTTT. Its translation: CASSYRALATDTQYF.